The clone carrying this TCR beta chain was counted between two and nine times. Its antigen is as yet unknown. The sample comes from a study of T cells after yellow fever vaccination. Overall study results and limits: There was a small share of clonotypes that showed up in both the CD4 and CD8 compartments. Most primary-vaccination clones reappeared after the booster (approximately 96% CD4, about 88% CD8).

One entry per CDR3 protein, called by TCRdb with MiXCR from the 5' RACE reads. The sample yields 500,000 to 650,000 distinct CDR3 sequences, approximately 13% seen once. Germline V gene sequence: CDR1 DFQATT, CDR2 SNEGSKA (reference sequence). This CDR3 region has 14 residues. V gave up 4 bases and J gave up 3 bases; unmatched junction bases: 6. This chain joins TRBV20-1 and TRBJ2-7; 10 bases map to TRBD2. The input for sequencing was PBMCs, taken on the day of the yellow fever booster vaccination. This receptor was taken from a man aged 25-45 years who received the YFV17D yellow fever vaccine. The CDR3 here is CSATSGLASYEQYF. The CDR3, as DNA: TGCAGTGCTACATCGGGACTAGCGAGCTACGAGCAGTACTTC.